Each of the 7 T cell receptor beta chains below was sequenced from the same sample in a study of T cells in Graves' hyperthyroidism and ophthalmopathy. It was RNA transcripts that yielded the amplified TCR beta CDR3 regions. The HTBI primer set served for first-round RT-PCR of the TCR CDR3. TCRdb re-derived calls from the multiplex PCR reads in MiXCR, one entry per CDR3 protein. This sample yields 540,000 or so distinct CDR3 sequences, of which more than 45% are seen a single time; 15% to 20% belongs to the top ten. The sample consisted of peripheral blood or thyroid tissue (not recorded which). Every receptor here comes from an adult woman with Graves' disease, either hyperthyroidism or ophthalmopathy (not recorded which).

The V gene is TRBV7-2, the J gene TRBJ2-7, with 8 nucleotides matching TRBD1. The germline gives CDR1 SGHTA, CDR2 FQGNSA. V trimming: 7 bases; J trimming: 4 bases; junction bases outside the gene matches: 9. The CDR3 contains 14 residues. The CDR3, as DNA: TGTGCCAGCATAAATGGACAGGGAAAGTACGAGCAGTACTTC. It specifies CASINGQGKYEQYF.

This chain connects TRBV29-1 to TRBJ2-7; D is unclear. The end of the DNA is better explained by TRBJ1-1, so the J call may be wrong. This CDR3 comprises 13 residues. Germline V gives CDR1 SQVTM, CDR2 ANQGSEA. The CDR3: CSVSQRPNTEAFF. CDR3 nucleotides: TGCAGCGTTTCCCAGCGGCCGAACACTGAAGCTTTCTTT.

In its sample, this clonotype was seen many times. This chain connects TRBV25-1 to TRBJ2-7; D possibly matches TRBD1 or TRBD2 (7 bases each). Germline V gives CDR1 MGHDK, CDR2 SYGVNS. The CDR3 extends over 15 amino acids. The V gene lost 0 bases and the J gene lost 0 bases, with 9 bases spanning the gap. The CDR3, as DNA: TGTGCCAGCAGTGAATACAGGGGGGGCTCCTACGAGCAGTACTTC. Translation: CASSEYRGGSYEQYF.

This sequence joins TRBV7-2 and TRBJ2-5, with 12 bases matching TRBD1. The V segment lost 5 bases and the J segment 5 bases; nucleotides outside the gene matches: 6. This CDR3 has 15 residues. The V gene's germline CDR1 is SGHTA and CDR2 FQGNSA. Here the CDR3 reads CASSRGTGGGETQYF. The CDR3 region has the DNA TGTGCCAGCAGCCGCGGGACAGGGGGCGGGGAGACCCAGTACTTC.

This clonotype was observed at least ten times. V and J are TRBV7-9 and TRBJ2-7; 8 bases map to TRBD1. The CDR3 totals 15 residues. V gave up 3 bases and J gave up 3 bases; unmatched junction bases: 7. Germline V gene sequence: CDR1 SEHNR, CDR2 FQNEAQ (reference sequence). The CDR3 coding sequence is TGTGCCAGCAGCTTCGCGGACAGGGCCGACTACGAGCAGTACTTC. Amino acids: CASSFADRADYEQYF.

This sequence joins TRBV29-1 and TRBJ2-5; 11 positions match TRBD2. From germline, CDR1 is SQVTM and CDR2 ANQGSEA. With V trimmed by 4 bases and J by 5 bases, 3 bases remained unmatched. CDR3 length: 13 residues. The CDR3 coding sequence is TGCAGCGTTGGGCTAGCGGGAGGCGAGACCCAGTACTTC. Protein: CSVGLAGGETQYF.

Note on this clonotype: Relative to the germline gene, one junction end is altered; a read error may explain this. This chain links TRBV20-1 with TRBJ1-5, with 8 bases identical to TRBD1. This CDR3 region has 14 residues. From germline, CDR1 is DFQATT and CDR2 SNEGSKA (reference sequence). The CDR3 region has the DNA TGCAGTGCTGGAGACAGGGGAAGCAATCAGCCCCAGCATTTT. Amino acid sequence: CSAGDRGSNQPQHF.